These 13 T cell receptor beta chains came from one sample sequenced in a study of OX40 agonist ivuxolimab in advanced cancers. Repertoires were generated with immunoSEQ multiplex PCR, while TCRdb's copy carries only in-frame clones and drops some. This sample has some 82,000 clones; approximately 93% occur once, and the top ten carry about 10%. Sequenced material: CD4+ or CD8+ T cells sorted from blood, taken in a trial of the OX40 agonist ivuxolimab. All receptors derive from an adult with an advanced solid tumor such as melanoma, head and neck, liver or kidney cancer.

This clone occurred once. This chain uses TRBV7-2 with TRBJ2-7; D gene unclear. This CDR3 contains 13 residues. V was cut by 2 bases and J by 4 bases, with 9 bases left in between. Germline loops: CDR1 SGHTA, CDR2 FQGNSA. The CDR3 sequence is CASSLFVAYEQYF. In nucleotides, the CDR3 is TGTGCCAGCAGCTTATTTGTGGCTTACGAGCAGTACTTC.

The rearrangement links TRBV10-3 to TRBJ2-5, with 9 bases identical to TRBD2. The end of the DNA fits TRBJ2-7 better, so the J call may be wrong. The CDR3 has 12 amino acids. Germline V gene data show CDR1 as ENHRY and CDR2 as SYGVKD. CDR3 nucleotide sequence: TGTGCCATCGAGGGACTAGCCGGCGAGCAGTACTTC. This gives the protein CAIEGLAGEQYF.

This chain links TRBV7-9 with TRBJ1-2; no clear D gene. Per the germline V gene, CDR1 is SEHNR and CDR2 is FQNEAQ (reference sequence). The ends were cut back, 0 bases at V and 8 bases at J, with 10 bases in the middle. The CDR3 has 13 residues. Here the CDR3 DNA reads TGTGCCAGCAGCTTAGCGCTGACGGGGGGCTACACCTTC. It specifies CASSLALTGGYTF.

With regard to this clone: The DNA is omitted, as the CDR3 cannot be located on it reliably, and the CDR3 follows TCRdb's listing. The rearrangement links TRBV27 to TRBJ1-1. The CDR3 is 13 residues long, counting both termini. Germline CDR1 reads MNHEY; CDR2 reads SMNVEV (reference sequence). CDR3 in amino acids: CASSQPPFWRGIF.

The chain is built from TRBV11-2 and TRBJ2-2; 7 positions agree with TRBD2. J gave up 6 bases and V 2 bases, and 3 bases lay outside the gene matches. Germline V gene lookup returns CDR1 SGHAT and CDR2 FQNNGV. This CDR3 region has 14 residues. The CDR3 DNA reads TGTGCCAGCAGCTTAAGCCTAGCGGCCGGGGAGCTGTTTTTT. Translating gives CASSLSLAAGELFF.

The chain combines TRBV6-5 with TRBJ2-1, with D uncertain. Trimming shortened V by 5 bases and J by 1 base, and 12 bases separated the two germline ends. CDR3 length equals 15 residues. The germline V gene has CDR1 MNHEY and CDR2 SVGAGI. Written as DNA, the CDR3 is TGTGCCAGCAGTCCCCGGGTCGGTTCCTACAATGAGCAGTTCTTC. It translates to CASSPRVGSYNEQFF.

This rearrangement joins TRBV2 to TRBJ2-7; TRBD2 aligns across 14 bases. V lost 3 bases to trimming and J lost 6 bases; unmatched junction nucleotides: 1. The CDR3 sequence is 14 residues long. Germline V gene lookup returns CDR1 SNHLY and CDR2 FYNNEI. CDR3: CASSEGLAGAEQYF. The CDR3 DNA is TGTGCCAGCAGTGAGGGACTAGCGGGAGCCGAGCAGTACTTC.

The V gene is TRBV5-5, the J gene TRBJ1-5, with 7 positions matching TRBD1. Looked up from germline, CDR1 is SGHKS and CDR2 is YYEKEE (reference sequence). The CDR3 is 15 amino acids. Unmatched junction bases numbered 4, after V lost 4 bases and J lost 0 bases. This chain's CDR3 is CASSPTGYSNQPQHF. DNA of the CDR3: TGTGCCAGCAGCCCGACAGGGTATAGCAATCAGCCCCAGCATTTT. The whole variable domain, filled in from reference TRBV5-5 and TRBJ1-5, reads DAGVTQSPTHLIKTRGQQVTLRCSPISGHKSVSWYQQVLGQGPQFIFQYYEKEERGRGNFPDRFSARQFPNYSSELNVNALLLGDSALYLCASSPTGYSNQPQHFGDGTRLSIL.

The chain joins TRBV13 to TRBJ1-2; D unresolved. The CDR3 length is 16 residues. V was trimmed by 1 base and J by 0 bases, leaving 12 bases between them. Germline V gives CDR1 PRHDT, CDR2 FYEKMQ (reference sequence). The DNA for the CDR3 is TGTGCCAGCAGCTTAGAATCAGGCGGAGCTAACTATGGCTACACCTTC. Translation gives CASSLESGGANYGYTF. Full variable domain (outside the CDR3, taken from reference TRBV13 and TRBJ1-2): AAGVIQSPRHLIKEKRETATLKCYPIPRHDTVYWYQQGPGQDPQFLISFYEKMQSDKGSIPDRFSAQQFSDYHSELNMSSLELGDSALYFCASSLESGGANYGYTFGSGTRLTVV.

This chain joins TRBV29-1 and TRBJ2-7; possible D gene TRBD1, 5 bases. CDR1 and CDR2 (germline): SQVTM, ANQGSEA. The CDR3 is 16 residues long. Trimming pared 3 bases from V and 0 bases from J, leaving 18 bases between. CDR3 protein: CSVDLPGHGTSYEQYF. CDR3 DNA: TGCAGCGTTGACCTACCCGGACACGGAACCTCCTACGAGCAGTACTTC.

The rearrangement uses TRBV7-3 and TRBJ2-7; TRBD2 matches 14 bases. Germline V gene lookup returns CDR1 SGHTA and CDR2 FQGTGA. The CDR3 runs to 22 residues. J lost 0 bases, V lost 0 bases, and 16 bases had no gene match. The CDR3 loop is CASSLTGGQGLAGESGSYEQYF. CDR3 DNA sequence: TGTGCCAGCAGCTTAACGGGGGGACAGGGACTAGCGGGAGAATCCGGCTCCTACGAGCAGTACTTC.

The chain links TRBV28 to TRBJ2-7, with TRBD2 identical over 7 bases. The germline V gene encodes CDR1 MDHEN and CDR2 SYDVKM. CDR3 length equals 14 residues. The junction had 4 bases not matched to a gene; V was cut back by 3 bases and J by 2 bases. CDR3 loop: CASSLLAETYEQYF. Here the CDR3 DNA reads TGTGCCAGCAGTTTGCTAGCGGAGACCTACGAGCAGTACTTC.

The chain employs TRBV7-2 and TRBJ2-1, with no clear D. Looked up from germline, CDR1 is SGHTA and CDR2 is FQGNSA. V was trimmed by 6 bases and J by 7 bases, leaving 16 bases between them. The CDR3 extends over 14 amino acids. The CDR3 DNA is TGTGCCAGCAGTTACGACGGACCCGTTAATGAGCAGTTCTTC. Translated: CASSYDGPVNEQFF. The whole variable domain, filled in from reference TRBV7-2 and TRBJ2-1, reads GAGVSQSPSNKVTEKGKDVELRCDPISGHTALYWYRQSLGQGLEFLIYFQGNSAPDKSGLPSDRFSAERTGGSVSTLTIQRTQQEDSAVYLCASSYDGPVNEQFFGPGTRLTVL.